This T cell receptor (beta chain) was found in a study of cytomegalovirus exposure and HLA in healthy donors. The study, taken as a whole, reports: In a later analysis, several top co-occurrence clusters appeared linked to parvovirus B19, influenza, CMV and Epstein-Barr virus.

As concerns this clone: Its cognate antigen is unknown. Other DNA sequences from this sample encode an identical CDR3 as well.

The PCR was carried out with 60 Vbeta primers and 13 Jbeta primers. The data were produced by immunoSEQ multiplex PCR, yet TCRdb's version contains in-frame clones alone and is incomplete. The sample holds about 200,000 clones, around 83% seen once. Samples came from healthy bone marrow donors. This TCR was recovered from a man aged 35 to 55 in good health and CMV-seropositive. The specimen was PBMCs.

For the CDR3, the DNA is TGTGCCAGCAGCTTGGGGACAGGCCCCTACGAGCAGTACTTC. It yields the protein CASSLGTGPYEQYF. This chain uses TRBV5-4 with TRBJ2-7, with 7 bases fitting TRBD1. V shed 0 bases and J 2 bases; nucleotides not matched to a gene: 2. The CDR3 is made up of 14 amino acids. Germline CDR1 SGHNT, CDR2 YYREEE (reference sequence). Complete variable domain (other parts from reference TRBV5-4 and TRBJ2-7): ETGVTQSPTHLIKTRGQQVTLRCSSQSGHNTVSWYQQALGQGPQFIFQYYREEENGRGNFPPRFSGLQFPNYSSELNVNALELDDSALYLCASSLGTGPYEQYFGPGTRLTVT.